This T cell receptor (beta chain) emerged from a study of molecular identifiers for immune sequencing clone quantification. In the study overall: Replicate RNA came from around 18,000 or 91,000 naive CD8 cells and was split five ways, and four parts were sequenced.

About this clonotype itself: Its target is not known.

Methods described previously, with TCR primers listed, were used for bulk TCR libraries. One entry per CDR3 protein, called by TCRdb with MiXCR from the PCR reads. The sample has about 500,000 distinct CDR3 sequences, roughly 26% seen once; the top ten hold roughly 0.77%. Whole-study results and caveats: Spiked Jurkat TCR RNA equal to one cell could reportedly be picked out among one million naive cells.

Germline assignment: CDR1 SGHAT and CDR2 FQNNGV. Trimming cost V 5 bases and J 2 bases, with 15 bases left between them. This CDR3 spans 15 amino acids. The origin of this receptor is a human donor in good health. Some libraries in this study had Jurkat cell RNA spiked in. The sequencing sample was made of naive CD8+ T cells from blood, with Jurkat cell RNA spiked in. Stated subset: FACS-sorted CD8+CD4-CCR7+CD45RA+ naive T cells. This chain uses TRBV11-2 with TRBJ2-5; D is unclear. Here the CDR3 DNA reads TGTGCCAGCAGCACCCTGTTTCGTGAGCAAGAGACCCAGTACTTC. Translating gives CASSTLFREQETQYF.